This is a list of T cell receptor beta chains from one sample in a study of blood T cell repertoires in COVID-19. Libraries were prepared by immunoSEQ multiplex PCR; TCRdb keeps only in-frame clonotypes and omits some of them. In the table there are 85,000 to 100,000 clones, about nine tenths of which are singletons. What was sequenced was peripheral blood. These receptors all stem from a man in his fifties or sixties with acute or convalescent COVID-19. The CDR3 runs from the conserved cysteine through the conserved F or W. Each record gives: V gene, D gene, clone size, J gene, CDR3 protein, CDR3 DNA. The D gene is left open where the match is weak. Size is stated for part of the rows, as once, few or many counts, or as a class when the clone is expanded.

v_gene: TRBV5-1; d_gene: TRBD1; abundance: once; j_gene: TRBJ1-2; CDR3aa: CASSLVQGEGNYGYTF; CDR3nt: TGCGCCAGCAGCTTGGTACAGGGGGAAGGTAACTATGGCTACACCTTC
v_gene: TRBV5-4; d_gene: .; abundance: .; j_gene: TRBJ1-2; CDR3aa: CASSPDIGYGYTF; CDR3nt: TGTGCCAGCAGCCCGGACATTGGCTATGGCTACACCTTC
v_gene: TRBV27; d_gene: TRBD1; abundance: few; j_gene: TRBJ1-5; CDR3aa: CASSSPGQPNQPQHF; CDR3nt: TGTGCCAGCAGTTCCCCGGGACAGCCCAATCAGCCCCAGCATTTT
v_gene: TRBV3-1/TRBV3-2; d_gene: TRBD1; abundance: .; j_gene: TRBJ1-6; CDR3aa: CASSQGAGGGSPLHF; CDR3nt: TGTGCCAGCAGCCAAGGTGCAGGGGGCGGTTCACCCCTCCACTTT
v_gene: TRBV6-5; d_gene: TRBD1; abundance: .; j_gene: TRBJ1-1; CDR3aa: CASSKDRQNTEAFF; CDR3nt: TGTGCCAGCAGCAAGGACAGGCAGAACACTGAAGCTTTCTTT
v_gene: TRBV6-1; d_gene: .; abundance: .; j_gene: TRBJ2-1; CDR3aa: CASSELYAQGYNEQFF; CDR3nt: TGTGCCAGCAGTGAACTGTATGCACAGGGATACAATGAGCAGTTCTTC
v_gene: TRBV27; d_gene: TRBD1; abundance: .; j_gene: TRBJ1-6; CDR3aa: CASSSTTGTGGGSSYNSPLHF; CDR3nt: TGTGCCAGCAGTTCAACAACCGGGACAGGGGGCGGTAGCTCCTATAATTCACCCCTCCACTTT
v_gene: TRBV2; d_gene: TRBD1; abundance: .; j_gene: TRBJ1-6; CDR3aa: CASNQDRGNSPLHF; CDR3nt: TGTGCCAGCAACCAGGACAGGGGGAATTCACCCCTCCACTTT
v_gene: TRBV7-2; d_gene: TRBD2; abundance: .; j_gene: TRBJ2-7; CDR3aa: CASSLLAGSYEQYF; CDR3nt: TGTGCCAGCAGCTTACTAGCGGGGTCCTACGAGCAGTACTTC
v_gene: TRBV6-5; d_gene: .; abundance: .; j_gene: TRBJ1-1; CDR3aa: CASSYSTRLMNTEAFF; CDR3nt: TGTGCCAGCAGTTACTCGACCAGGCTCATGAACACTGAAGCTTTCTTT
v_gene: TRBV27; d_gene: TRBD1; abundance: .; j_gene: TRBJ1-2; CDR3aa: CASSDRGPQFHGYTF; CDR3nt: TGTGCCAGCAGTGACAGGGGGCCTCAATTTCATGGCTACACCTTC
v_gene: TRBV20-1; d_gene: .; abundance: .; j_gene: TRBJ2-1; CDR3aa: CSASGAGGGAYNEQFF; CDR3nt: TGCAGTGCTAGTGGCGCTGGAGGCGGGGCCTACAATGAGCAGTTCTTC
v_gene: TRBV6-5; d_gene: .; abundance: once; j_gene: TRBJ1-4; CDR3aa: CASLRATNEKLFF; CDR3nt: TGTGCCAGCCTCCGGGCAACTAATGAAAAACTGTTTTTT
v_gene: TRBV5-1; d_gene: .; abundance: .; j_gene: TRBJ1-4; CDR3aa: CASSFTGGNEKLFF; CDR3nt: TGCGCCAGCAGCTTTACGGGAGGGAATGAAAAACTGTTTTTT
v_gene: TRBV5-1; d_gene: .; abundance: .; j_gene: TRBJ2-2; CDR3aa: CASSLKASVNTGELFF; CDR3nt: TGCGCCAGCAGCTTGAAGGCCAGCGTTAACACCGGGGAGCTGTTTTTT
v_gene: TRBV18; d_gene: .; abundance: .; j_gene: TRBJ1-1; CDR3aa: CASSRQAPDTEAFF; CDR3nt: TGTGCCAGCTCCCGACAGGCCCCGGACACTGAAGCTTTCTTT
v_gene: TRBV5-1; d_gene: TRBD1; abundance: .; j_gene: TRBJ1-1; CDR3aa: CASSLGTEDTEAFF; CDR3nt: TGCGCCAGCAGCCTGGGGACAGAGGACACTGAAGCTTTCTTT
v_gene: TRBV15; d_gene: TRBD1; abundance: .; j_gene: TRBJ1-2; CDR3aa: CATSRGDRGNYGYTF; CDR3nt: TGTGCCACCAGCAGAGGCGACAGGGGGAACTATGGCTACACCTTC
v_gene: TRBV5-1; d_gene: TRBD1; abundance: .; j_gene: TRBJ2-2; CDR3aa: CASSWSGTANTGELFF; CDR3nt: TGCGCCAGCAGCTGGTCCGGGACAGCTAACACCGGGGAGCTGTTTTTT
v_gene: TRBV7-2; d_gene: .; abundance: .; j_gene: TRBJ1-1; CDR3aa: CASSLQGNTEAFF; CDR3nt: TGTGCCAGCAGTTTACAGGGGAACACTGAAGCTTTCTTT
v_gene: TRBV19; d_gene: .; abundance: .; j_gene: TRBJ2-2; CDR3aa: CASSTRRTNTGELFF; CDR3nt: TGTGCCAGTAGTACTCGCAGAACGAACACCGGGGAGCTGTTTTTT
v_gene: TRBV7-2; d_gene: .; abundance: .; j_gene: TRBJ2-3; CDR3aa: CASSPQGLDTQYF; CDR3nt: TGTGCCAGCAGCCCACAGGGTCTAGATACGCAGTATTTT
v_gene: TRBV2; d_gene: .; abundance: .; j_gene: TRBJ1-2; CDR3aa: CASSVRGRDYGYTF; CDR3nt: TGTGCCAGCAGTGTAAGGGGCAGGGACTATGGCTACACCTTC
v_gene: TRBV4-2; d_gene: .; abundance: .; j_gene: TRBJ2-2; CDR3aa: CASSQDLGGLNTGELFF; CDR3nt: TGTGCCAGCAGCCAAGATTTGGGGGGGCTGAACACCGGGGAGCTGTTTTTT
v_gene: TRBV4-2; d_gene: TRBD2; abundance: .; j_gene: TRBJ2-7; CDR3aa: CASSQGTASGGYEQYF; CDR3nt: TGTGCCAGCAGCCAAGGGACGGCTAGCGGGGGCTACGAGCAGTACTTC
v_gene: TRBV7-2; d_gene: TRBD1; abundance: .; j_gene: TRBJ1-1; CDR3aa: CASSLAVTGGEAFF; CDR3nt: TGTGCCAGCAGCTTAGCGGTGACAGGGGGTGAAGCTTTCTTT
v_gene: TRBV7-2; d_gene: .; abundance: .; j_gene: TRBJ1-3; CDR3aa: CASSLVTGNTIYF; CDR3nt: TGTGCCAGCAGCTTAGTAACTGGAAACACCATATATTTT
v_gene: TRBV12-3/TRBV12-4; d_gene: .; abundance: .; j_gene: TRBJ1-1; CDR3aa: CASSVHRSSESVF; CDR3nt: TGTGCCAGCAGCGTACACAGATCCTCTGAGTCGGTCTTT
v_gene: TRBV6-1; d_gene: TRBD1; abundance: .; j_gene: TRBJ1-5; CDR3aa: CASSGRDRGRLGVQPQHF; CDR3nt: TGTGCCAGCAGTGGCCGGGACAGGGGGCGCCTGGGGGTTCAGCCCCAGCATTTT
v_gene: TRBV30; d_gene: TRBD1; abundance: few; j_gene: TRBJ1-6; CDR3aa: CAWSSSRDRLYNSPLHF; CDR3nt: TGTGCCTGGAGCTCAAGCCGGGACAGACTCTATAATTCACCCCTCCACTTT
v_gene: TRBV23-1; d_gene: TRBD1; abundance: .; j_gene: TRBJ1-3; CDR3aa: CASSPTQGATGNTIYF; CDR3nt: TGCGCCAGCAGTCCTACACAGGGGGCAACTGGAAACACCATATATTTT
v_gene: TRBV5-1; d_gene: TRBD1; abundance: .; j_gene: TRBJ1-3; CDR3aa: CASSAIGQGDGNTIYF; CDR3nt: TGCGCCAGCAGCGCCATCGGACAGGGAGATGGAAACACCATATATTTT
v_gene: TRBV3-1/TRBV3-2; d_gene: TRBD1; abundance: .; j_gene: TRBJ2-1; CDR3aa: CASTLQGAGEQFF; CDR3nt: TGTGCCAGCACCCTACAGGGGGCAGGGGAGCAGTTCTTC
v_gene: TRBV7-9; d_gene: TRBD1; abundance: .; j_gene: TRBJ1-1; CDR3aa: CASTLPGQGSLGAFF; CDR3nt: TGTGCCAGCACCCTACCGGGACAGGGCTCTCTGGGGGCTTTCTTT
v_gene: TRBV19; d_gene: .; abundance: .; j_gene: TRBJ1-4; CDR3aa: CASSRGRITNEKLFF; CDR3nt: TGTGCCAGTAGTAGGGGGCGAATAACTAATGAAAAACTGTTTTTT
v_gene: TRBV2; d_gene: .; abundance: once; j_gene: TRBJ2-3; CDR3aa: CASNLDADTQYF; CDR3nt: TGTGCCAGCAACCTAGACGCAGATACGCAGTATTTT
v_gene: TRBV2; d_gene: TRBD1; abundance: once; j_gene: TRBJ1-2; CDR3aa: CASSRLDRGGYGYTF; CDR3nt: TGTGCCAGCAGTCGTTTGGACAGGGGAGGCTATGGCTACACCTTC
v_gene: TRBV6-6; d_gene: .; abundance: .; j_gene: TRBJ1-2; CDR3aa: CASSYSSTGIPYGYTF; CDR3nt: TGTGCCAGCAGTTACTCCTCGACAGGAATACCCTATGGCTACACCTTC
v_gene: TRBV5-4; d_gene: TRBD1; abundance: .; j_gene: TRBJ1-5; CDR3aa: CASSRHGQGGQPQHF; CDR3nt: TGTGCCAGCAGCCGGCACGGACAGGGAGGTCAGCCCCAGCATTTT
v_gene: TRBV29-1; d_gene: TRBD1; abundance: .; j_gene: TRBJ1-1; CDR3aa: CSVGHRGRVTEAFF; CDR3nt: TGCAGCGTTGGGCACAGGGGGCGGGTCACTGAAGCTTTCTTT